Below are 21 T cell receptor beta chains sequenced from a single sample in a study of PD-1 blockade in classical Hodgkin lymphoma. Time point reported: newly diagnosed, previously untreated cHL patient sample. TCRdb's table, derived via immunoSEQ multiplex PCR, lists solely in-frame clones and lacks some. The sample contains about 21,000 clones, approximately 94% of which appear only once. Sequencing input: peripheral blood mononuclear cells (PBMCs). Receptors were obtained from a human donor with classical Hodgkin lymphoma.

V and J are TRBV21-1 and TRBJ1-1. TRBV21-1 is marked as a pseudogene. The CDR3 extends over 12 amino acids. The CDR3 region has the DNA TGTGCCAGCAGAGGCAGGAACACTGAAGCTTTCTTT. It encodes CASRGRNTEAFF.

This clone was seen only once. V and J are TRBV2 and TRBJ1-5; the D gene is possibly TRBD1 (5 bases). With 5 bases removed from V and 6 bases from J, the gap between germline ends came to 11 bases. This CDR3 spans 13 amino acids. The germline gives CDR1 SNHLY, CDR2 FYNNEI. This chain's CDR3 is CASSRQGSQPQHF. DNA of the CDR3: TGTGCCAGCAGTCGGCAGGGAAGTCAGCCCCAGCATTTT.

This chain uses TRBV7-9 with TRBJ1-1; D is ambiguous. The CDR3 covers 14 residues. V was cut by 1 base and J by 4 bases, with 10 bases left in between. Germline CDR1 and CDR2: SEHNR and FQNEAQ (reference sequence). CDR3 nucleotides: TGTGCCAGCAGCTTAGGGCTAGGAATCACTGAAGCTTTCTTT. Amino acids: CASSLGLGITEAFF.

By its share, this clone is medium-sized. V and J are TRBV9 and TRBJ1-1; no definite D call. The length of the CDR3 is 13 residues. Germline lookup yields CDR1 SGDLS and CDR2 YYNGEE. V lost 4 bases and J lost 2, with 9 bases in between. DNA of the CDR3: TGTGCCAGCAGCCCCATAGTTAACACTGAAGCTTTCTTT. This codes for CASSPIVNTEAFF. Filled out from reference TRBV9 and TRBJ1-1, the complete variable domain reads DSGVTQTPKHLITATGQRVTLRCSPRSGDLSVYWYQQSLDQGLQFLIQYYNGEERAKGNILERFSAQQFPDLHSELNLSSLELGDSALYFCASSPIVNTEAFFGQGTRLTVV.

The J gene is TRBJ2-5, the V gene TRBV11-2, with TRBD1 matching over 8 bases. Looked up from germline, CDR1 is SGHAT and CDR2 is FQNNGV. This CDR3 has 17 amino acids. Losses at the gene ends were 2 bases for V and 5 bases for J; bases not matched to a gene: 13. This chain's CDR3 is CASSLNYHRGFMETQYF. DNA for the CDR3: TGTGCCAGCAGCTTAAACTATCACAGGGGGTTTATGGAGACCCAGTACTTC.

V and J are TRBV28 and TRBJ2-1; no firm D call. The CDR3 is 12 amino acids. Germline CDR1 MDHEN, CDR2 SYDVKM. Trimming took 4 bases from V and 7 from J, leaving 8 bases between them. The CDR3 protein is CASSSRPNEQFF. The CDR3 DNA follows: TGTGCCAGCAGTTCCCGCCCTAATGAGCAGTTCTTC.

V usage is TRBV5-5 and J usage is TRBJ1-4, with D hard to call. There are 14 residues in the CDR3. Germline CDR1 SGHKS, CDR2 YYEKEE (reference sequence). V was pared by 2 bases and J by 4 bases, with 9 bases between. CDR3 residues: CASSFSGDNEKLFF. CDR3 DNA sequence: TGTGCCAGCAGCTTTTCGGGAGATAATGAAAAACTGTTTTTT.

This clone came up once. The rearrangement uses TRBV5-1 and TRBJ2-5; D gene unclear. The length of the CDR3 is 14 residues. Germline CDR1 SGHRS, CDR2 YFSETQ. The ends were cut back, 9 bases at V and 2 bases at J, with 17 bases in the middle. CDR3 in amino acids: CATRQGPRQETQYF. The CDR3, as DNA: TGCGCCACCCGACAAGGGCCCAGACAAGAGACCCAGTACTTC. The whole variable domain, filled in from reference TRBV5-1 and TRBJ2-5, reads KAGVTQTPRYLIKTRGQQVTLSCSPISGHRSVSWYQQTPGQGLQFLFEYFSETQRNKGNFPGRFSGRQFSNSRSEMNVSTLELGDSALYLCATRQGPRQETQYFGPGTRLLVL.

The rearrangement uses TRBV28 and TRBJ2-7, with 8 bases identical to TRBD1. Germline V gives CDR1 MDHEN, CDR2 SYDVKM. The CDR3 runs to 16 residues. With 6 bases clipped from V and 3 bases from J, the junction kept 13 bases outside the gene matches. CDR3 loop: CASSIPPGRGLYEQYF. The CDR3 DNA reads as TGTGCCAGCAGCATCCCCCCTGGCAGGGGGCTCTACGAGCAGTACTTC.

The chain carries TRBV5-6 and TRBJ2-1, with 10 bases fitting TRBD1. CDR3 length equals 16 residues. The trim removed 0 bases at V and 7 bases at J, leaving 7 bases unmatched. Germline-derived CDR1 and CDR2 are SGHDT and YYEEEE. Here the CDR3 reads CASSLDRGQGSNEQFF. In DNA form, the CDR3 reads TGTGCCAGCAGCTTGGACAGGGGACAGGGGTCGAATGAGCAGTTCTTC.

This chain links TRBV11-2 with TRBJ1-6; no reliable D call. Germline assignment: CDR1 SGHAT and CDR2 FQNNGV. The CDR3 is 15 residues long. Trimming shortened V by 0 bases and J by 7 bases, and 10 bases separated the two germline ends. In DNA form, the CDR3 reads TGTGCCAGCAGCTTAGATCACAGCAACAATTCACCCCTCCACTTT. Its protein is CASSLDHSNNSPLHF.

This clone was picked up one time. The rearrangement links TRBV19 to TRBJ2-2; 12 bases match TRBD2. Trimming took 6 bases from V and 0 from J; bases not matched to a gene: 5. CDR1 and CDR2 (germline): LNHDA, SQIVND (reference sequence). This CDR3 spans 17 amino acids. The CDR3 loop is CASSETSGGPNTGELFF. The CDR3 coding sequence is TGTGCCAGTAGCGAGACTAGCGGGGGACCGAACACCGGGGAGCTGTTTTTT.

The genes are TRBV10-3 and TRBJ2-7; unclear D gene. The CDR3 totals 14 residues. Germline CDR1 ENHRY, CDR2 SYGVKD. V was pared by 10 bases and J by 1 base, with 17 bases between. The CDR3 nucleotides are TGTGCCACCGGGTCCCCTAGTGTATCCTACGAGCAGTACTTC. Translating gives CATGSPSVSYEQYF.

CDR3: CASRDKGFGTEAFF. The CDR3 nucleotides are TGTGCCAGTAGGGATAAGGGTTTTGGCACTGAAGCTTTCTTT. This sequence joins TRBV19 and TRBJ1-1; D unclear. There are 14 residues in the CDR3. CDR1 and CDR2 (germline): LNHDA, SQIVND (reference sequence). Trimming removed 6 bases from V and 4 bases from J, with 15 bases in between. Using reference TRBV19 and TRBJ1-1 for the parts outside the CDR3, the full variable domain is DGGITQSPKYLFRKEGQNVTLSCEQNLNHDAMYWYRQDPGQGLRLIYYSQIVNDFQKGDIAEGYSVSREKKESFPLTVTSAQKNPTAFYLCASRDKGFGTEAFFGQGTRLTVV.

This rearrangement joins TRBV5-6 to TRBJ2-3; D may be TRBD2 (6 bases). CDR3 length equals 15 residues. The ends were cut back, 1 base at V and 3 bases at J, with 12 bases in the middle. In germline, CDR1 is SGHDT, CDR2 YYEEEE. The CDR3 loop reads CASSLSPGVTDTQYF. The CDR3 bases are TGTGCCAGCAGCTTGAGCCCGGGGGTGACAGATACGCAGTATTTT.

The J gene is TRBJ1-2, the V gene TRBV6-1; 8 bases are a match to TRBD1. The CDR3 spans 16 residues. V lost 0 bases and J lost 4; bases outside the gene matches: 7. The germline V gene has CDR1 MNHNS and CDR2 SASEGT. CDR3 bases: TGTGCCAGCAGTGAAGCGCTTCAGGGGGCTGGCTATGGCTACACCTTC. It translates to CASSEALQGAGYGYTF.

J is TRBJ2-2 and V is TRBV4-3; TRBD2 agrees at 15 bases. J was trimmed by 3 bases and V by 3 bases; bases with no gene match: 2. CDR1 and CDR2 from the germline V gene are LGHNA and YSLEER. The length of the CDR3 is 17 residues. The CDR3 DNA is TGCGCCAGCAGCCAGGGACTAGCGGGGGGATACACCGGGGAGCTGTTTTTT. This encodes CASSQGLAGGYTGELFF.

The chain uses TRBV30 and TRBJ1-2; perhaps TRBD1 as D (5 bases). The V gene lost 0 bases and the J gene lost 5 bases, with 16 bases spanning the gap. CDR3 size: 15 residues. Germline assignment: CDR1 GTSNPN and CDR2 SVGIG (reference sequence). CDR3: CAWSVMGVLGYGYTF. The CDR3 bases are TGTGCCTGGAGTGTAATGGGGGTTTTAGGTTATGGCTACACCTTC.

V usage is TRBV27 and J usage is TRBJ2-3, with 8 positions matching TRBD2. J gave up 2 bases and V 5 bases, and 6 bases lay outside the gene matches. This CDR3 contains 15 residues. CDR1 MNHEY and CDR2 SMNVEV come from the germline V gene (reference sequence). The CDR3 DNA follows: TGTGCCAGCAGTCCCCTCGGGGGGGCCACAGATACGCAGTATTTT. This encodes CASSPLGGATDTQYF.

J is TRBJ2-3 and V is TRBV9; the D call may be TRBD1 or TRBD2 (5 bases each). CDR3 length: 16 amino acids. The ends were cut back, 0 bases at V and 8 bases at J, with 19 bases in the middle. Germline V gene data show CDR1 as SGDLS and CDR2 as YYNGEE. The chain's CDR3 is CASSVGYRGELGTQYF. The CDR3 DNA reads TGTGCCAGCAGCGTAGGGTACCGGGGCGAATTGGGTACGCAGTATTTT.

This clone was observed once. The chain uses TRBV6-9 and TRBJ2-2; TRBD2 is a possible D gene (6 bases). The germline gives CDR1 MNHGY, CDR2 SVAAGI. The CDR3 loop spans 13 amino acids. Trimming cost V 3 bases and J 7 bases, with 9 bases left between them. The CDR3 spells CASSYGGVGELFF. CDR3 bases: TGTGCCAGCAGTTACGGGGGAGTCGGGGAGCTGTTTTTT.